One T cell receptor (beta chain) is described in this entry. What it recognizes is unknown. The data were obtained in a study of shared clonotypes between healthy human individuals. Findings of the study overall: Compared with clonotypes that all four donors shared, non-shared clonotypes had lower generation probabilities. Only blood underwent sampling, and tissue repertoires likely differ.

Every immunoSEQ plate was one replicate of a subset's evenly spread DNA. Original processing methods: With immunoSEQ giving junction-only sequences and no quality scores, filtering differed. Assay: immunoSEQ multiplex PCR; the TCRdb copy retains only in-frame clones and omits some. From that table come the V and J calls and clone size; the DNA was used to work out D and trimming. Among about 2.4 million clones listed, 93% were seen once. This CDR3 is 18 amino acids long. CDR1 and CDR2 (germline): SNHLY, FYNNEI. The V and J ends lost 8 bases and 7 bases, in that order; junction bases with no gene match: 20.

This sequence originates from a man between 18 and 35 years old in good health. Some clones in this sample may be carry-over from other donors' samples. The chain joins TRBV2 to TRBJ1-3, with 10 bases that match TRBD1. What was sequenced was naive CD4+ T cells from PBMCs. As to subset: CD45RA+ positively selected. The CDR3 loop is CASAGTGVALLGGNTIYF. CDR3 DNA sequence: TGTGCCAGCGCCGGGACAGGGGTTGCTTTACTAGGAGGTAACACCATATATTTT.